Described below is a single T cell receptor beta chain sequence and its context. TCRdb's table, derived via immunoSEQ multiplex PCR, lists solely in-frame clones and lacks some. The sample carries roughly 120,000 clones, around 89% recorded once. The data derive from a study of PD-L1 blockade in urothelial cancer. At the level of the study: Researchers looked at the blood 3 weeks (second dose) and 6 weeks after treatment began. Blood samples contained a median about 150,000 T cells.

As to time point: peripheral blood 6 weeks after treatment start. Enrolled patients showed locally advanced or metastatic urothelial carcinoma. Per-patient samples, pretreatment and on-treatment, numbered 1 to 8. Germline values: CDR1 SGHAT, CDR2 FQNNGV. V trimming: 5 bases; J trimming: 4 bases; junction bases outside the gene matches: 10. This CDR3 spans 15 amino acids. This specimen consisted of PBMCs, obtained around atezolizumab (anti-PD-L1) treatment. The sequence came from a man aged 55 to 70 with urothelial cancer. The rearrangement joins TRBV11-2 to TRBJ1-2, with TRBD1 identical over 7 bases. Here the CDR3 reads CASSPDRDLTYGYTF. CDR3 DNA: TGTGCCAGCAGCCCCGACAGGGATCTTACCTATGGCTACACCTTC. Based on the CDR3 plus reference TRBV11-2 and TRBJ1-2, the full variable domain is EAGVAQSPRYKIIEKRQSVAFWCNPISGHATLYWYQQILGQGPKLLIQFQNNGVVDDSQLPKDRFSAERLKGVDSTLKIQPAKLEDSAVYLCASSPDRDLTYGYTFGSGTRLTVV.